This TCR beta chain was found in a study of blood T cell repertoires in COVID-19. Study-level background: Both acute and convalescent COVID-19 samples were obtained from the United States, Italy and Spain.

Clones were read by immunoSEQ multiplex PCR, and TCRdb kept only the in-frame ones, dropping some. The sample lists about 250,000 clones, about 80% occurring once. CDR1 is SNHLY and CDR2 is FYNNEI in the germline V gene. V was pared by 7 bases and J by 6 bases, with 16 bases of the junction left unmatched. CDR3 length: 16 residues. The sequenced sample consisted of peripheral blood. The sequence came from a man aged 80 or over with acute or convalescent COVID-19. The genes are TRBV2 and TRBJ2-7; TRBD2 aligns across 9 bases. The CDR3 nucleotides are TGTGCCAGCACCTACTCCGGGGCTAGCGGGACCGGCGAGCAGTACTTC. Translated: CASTYSGASGTGEQYF. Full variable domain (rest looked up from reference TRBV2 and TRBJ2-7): EPEVTQTPSHQVTQMGQEVILRCVPISNHLYFYWYRQILGQKVEFLVSFYNNEISEKSEIFDDQFSVERPDGSNFTLKIRSTKLEDSAMYFCASTYSGASGTGEQYFGPGTRLTVT.